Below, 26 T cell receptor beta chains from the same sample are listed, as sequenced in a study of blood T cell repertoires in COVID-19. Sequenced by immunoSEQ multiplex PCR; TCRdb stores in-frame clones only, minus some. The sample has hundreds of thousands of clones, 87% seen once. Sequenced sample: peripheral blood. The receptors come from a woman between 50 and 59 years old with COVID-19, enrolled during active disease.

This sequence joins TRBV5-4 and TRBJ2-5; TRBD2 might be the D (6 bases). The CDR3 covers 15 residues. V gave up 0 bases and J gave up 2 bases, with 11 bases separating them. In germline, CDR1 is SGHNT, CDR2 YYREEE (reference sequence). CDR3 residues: CASSLAGTGQETQYF. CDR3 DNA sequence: TGTGCCAGCAGCTTGGCCGGGACTGGGCAAGAGACCCAGTACTTC.

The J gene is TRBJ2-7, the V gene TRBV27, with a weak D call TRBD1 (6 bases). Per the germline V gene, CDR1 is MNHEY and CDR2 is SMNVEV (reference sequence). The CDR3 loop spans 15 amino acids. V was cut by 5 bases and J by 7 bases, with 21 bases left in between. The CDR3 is CASSLRDIPPYEQYF. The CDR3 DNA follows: TGTGCCAGCAGTCTAAGGGACATTCCACCTTATGAGCAGTACTTC.

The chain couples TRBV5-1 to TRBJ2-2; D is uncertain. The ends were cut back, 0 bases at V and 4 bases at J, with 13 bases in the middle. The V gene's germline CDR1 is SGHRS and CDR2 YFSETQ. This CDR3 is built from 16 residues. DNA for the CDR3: TGCGCCAGCAGCTTGGGAAGAGGCCATGGCACCGGGGAGCTGTTTTTT. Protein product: CASSLGRGHGTGELFF.

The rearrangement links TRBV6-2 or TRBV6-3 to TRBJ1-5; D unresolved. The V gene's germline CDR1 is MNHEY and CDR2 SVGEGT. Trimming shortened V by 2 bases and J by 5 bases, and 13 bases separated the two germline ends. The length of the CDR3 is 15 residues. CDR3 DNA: TGTGCCAGCAGTTACCATATGCGGGAGGATCAGCCCCAGCATTTT. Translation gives CASSYHMREDQPQHF.

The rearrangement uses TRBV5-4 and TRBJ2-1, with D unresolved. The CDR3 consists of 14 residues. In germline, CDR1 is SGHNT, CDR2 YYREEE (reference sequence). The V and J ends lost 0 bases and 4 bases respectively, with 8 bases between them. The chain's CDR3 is CASSLAGTYNEQFF. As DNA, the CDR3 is TGTGCCAGCAGCTTGGCCGGTACGTACAATGAGCAGTTCTTC.

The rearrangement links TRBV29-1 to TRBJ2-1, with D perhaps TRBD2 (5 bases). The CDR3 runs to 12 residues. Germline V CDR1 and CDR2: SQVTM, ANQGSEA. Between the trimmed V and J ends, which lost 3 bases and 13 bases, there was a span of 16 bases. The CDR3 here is CSVDEGFSLQFF. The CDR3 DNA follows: TGCAGCGTTGACGAGGGTTTTAGCCTTCAGTTCTTC.

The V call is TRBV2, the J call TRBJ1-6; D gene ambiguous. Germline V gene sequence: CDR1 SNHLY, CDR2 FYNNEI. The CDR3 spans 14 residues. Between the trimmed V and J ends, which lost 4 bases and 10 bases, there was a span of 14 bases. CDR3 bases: TGTGCCAGCAGTGTAGGACTCCTAAAATCACCCCTCCACTTT. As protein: CASSVGLLKSPLHF.

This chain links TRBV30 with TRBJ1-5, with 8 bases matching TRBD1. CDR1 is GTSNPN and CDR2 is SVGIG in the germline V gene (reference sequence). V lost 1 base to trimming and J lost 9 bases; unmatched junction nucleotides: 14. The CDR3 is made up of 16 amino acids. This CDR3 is CAWSDPGTGPGGPQHF. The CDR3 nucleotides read TGTGCCTGGAGTGACCCTGGGACAGGCCCTGGTGGGCCCCAGCATTTT.

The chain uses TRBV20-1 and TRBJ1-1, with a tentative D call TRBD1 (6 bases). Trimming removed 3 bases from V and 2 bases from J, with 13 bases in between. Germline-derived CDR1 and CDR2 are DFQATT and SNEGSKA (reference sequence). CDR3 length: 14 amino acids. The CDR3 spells CSASPRGGNTEAFF. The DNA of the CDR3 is TGCAGTGCTAGTCCCAGGGGCGGAAACACTGAAGCTTTCTTT.

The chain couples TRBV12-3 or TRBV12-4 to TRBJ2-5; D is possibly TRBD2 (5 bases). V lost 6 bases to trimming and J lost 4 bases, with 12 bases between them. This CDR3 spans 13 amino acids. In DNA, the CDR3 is TGTGCCAGCAGCCCACCGGGATTAGAGACCCAGTACTTC. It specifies CASSPPGLETQYF.

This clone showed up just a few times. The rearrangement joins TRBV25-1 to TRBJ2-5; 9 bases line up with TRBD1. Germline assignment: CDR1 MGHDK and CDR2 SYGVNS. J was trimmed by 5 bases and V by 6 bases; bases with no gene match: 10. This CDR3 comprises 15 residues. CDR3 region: CASSPGQGSGETQYF. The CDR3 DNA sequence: TGTGCCAGCAGCCCTGGACAGGGGAGCGGGGAGACCCAGTACTTC.

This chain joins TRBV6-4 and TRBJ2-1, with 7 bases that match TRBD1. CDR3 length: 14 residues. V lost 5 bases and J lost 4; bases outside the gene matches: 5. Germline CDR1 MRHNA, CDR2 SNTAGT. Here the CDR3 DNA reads TGTGCCAGCAGTACAGGGGCTATATACAATGAGCAGTTCTTC. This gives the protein CASSTGAIYNEQFF.

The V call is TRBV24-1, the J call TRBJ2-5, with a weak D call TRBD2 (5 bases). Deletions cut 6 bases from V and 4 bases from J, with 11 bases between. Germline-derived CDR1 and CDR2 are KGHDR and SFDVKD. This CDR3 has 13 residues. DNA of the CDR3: TGTGCCACCAGTCGTTCGGGGTCAGAGACCCAGTACTTC. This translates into CATSRSGSETQYF.

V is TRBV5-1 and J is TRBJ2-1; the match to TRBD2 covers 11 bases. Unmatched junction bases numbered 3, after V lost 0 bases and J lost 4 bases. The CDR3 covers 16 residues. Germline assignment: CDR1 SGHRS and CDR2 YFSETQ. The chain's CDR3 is CASSLAGTSGYNEQFF. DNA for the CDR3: TGCGCCAGCAGCTTGGCCGGGACTAGCGGTTACAATGAGCAGTTCTTC.

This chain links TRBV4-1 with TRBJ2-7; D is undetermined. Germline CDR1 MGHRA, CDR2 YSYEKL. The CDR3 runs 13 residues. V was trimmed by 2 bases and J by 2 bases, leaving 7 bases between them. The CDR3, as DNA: TGCGCCAGCAGCCAACCTCTAACCTACGAGCAGTACTTC. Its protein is CASSQPLTYEQYF.

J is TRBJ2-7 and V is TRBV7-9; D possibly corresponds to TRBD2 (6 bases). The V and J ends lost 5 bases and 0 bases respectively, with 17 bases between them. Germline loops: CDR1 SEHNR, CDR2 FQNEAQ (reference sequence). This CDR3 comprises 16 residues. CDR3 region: CASSTHLGDSSYEQYF. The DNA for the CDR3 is TGTGCCAGCAGCACGCATCTCGGGGACTCCTCCTACGAGCAGTACTTC. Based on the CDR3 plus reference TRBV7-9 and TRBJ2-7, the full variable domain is DTGVSQNPRHKITKRGQNVTFRCDPISEHNRLYWYRQTLGQGPEFLTYFQNEAQLEKSRLLSDRFSAERPKGSFSTLEIQRTEQGDSAMYLCASSTHLGDSSYEQYFGPGTRLTVT.

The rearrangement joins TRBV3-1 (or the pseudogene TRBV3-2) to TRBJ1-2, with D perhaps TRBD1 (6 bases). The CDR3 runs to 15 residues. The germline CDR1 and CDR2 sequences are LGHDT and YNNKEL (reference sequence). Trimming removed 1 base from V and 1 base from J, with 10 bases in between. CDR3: CASSQGAGVNYGYTF. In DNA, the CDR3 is TGTGCCAGCAGCCAAGGGGCAGGGGTTAACTATGGCTACACCTTC.

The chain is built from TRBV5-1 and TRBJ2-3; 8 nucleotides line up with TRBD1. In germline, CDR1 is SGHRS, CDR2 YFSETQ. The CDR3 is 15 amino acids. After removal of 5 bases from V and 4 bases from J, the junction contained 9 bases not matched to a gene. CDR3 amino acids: CASSSGQGAADTQYF. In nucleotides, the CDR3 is TGCGCCAGCAGTTCCGGACAGGGCGCTGCAGATACGCAGTATTTT.

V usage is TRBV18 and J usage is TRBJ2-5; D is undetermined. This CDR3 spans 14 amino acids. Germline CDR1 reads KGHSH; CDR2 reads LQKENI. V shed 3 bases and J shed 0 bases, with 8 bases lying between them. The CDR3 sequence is CASSPSLYQETQYF. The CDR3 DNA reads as TGTGCCAGCTCACCGAGCTTGTACCAAGAGACCCAGTACTTC.

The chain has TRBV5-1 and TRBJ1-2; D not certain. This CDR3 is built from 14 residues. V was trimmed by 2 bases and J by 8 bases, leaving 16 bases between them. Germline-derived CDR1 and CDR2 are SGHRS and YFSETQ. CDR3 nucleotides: TGCGCCAGCAGCTTCGCTTCACAGCCTGAAGGCTACACCTTC. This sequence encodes CASSFASQPEGYTF.

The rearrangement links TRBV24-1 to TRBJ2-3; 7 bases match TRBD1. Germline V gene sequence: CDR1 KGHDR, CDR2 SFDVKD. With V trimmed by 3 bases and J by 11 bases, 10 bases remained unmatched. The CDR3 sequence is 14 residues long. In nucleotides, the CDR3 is TGTGCCACCAGTGATCCCCCGGGACAGATGGGGCAGTATTTT. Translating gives CATSDPPGQMGQYF.

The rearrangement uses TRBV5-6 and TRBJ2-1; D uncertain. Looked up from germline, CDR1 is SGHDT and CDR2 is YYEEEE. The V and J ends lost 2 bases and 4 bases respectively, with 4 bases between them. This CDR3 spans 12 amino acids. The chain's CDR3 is CASSLSYNEQFF. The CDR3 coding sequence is TGTGCCAGCAGCTTATCATACAATGAGCAGTTCTTC.

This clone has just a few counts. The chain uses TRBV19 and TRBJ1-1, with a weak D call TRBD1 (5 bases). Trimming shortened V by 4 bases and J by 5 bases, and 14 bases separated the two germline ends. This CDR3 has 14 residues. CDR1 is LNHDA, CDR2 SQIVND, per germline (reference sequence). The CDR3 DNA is TGTGCCAGTAGTACTTCAGGGTTTAATACTGAAGCTTTCTTT. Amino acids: CASSTSGFNTEAFF.

CDR3 in amino acids: CASSQGLAGAKNIQYF. Written as DNA, the CDR3 is TGCGCCAGCAGCCAAGGACTAGCGGGAGCCAAAAACATTCAGTACTTC. This chain links TRBV4-3 with TRBJ2-4, with 10 bases fitting TRBD2. Per germline, CDR1 LGHNA and CDR2 YSLEER. CDR3 length: 16 amino acids. The V gene end was trimmed by 1 base and the J gene end by 0 bases; junction bases not matched to a gene: 0.

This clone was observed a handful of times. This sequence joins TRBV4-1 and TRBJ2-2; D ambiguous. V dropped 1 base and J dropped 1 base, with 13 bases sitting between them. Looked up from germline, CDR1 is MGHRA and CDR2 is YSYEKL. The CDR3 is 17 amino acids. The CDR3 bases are TGCGCCAGCAGCCAAGCCCCGCCCACAGAGAACACCGGGGAGCTGTTTTTT. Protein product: CASSQAPPTENTGELFF.

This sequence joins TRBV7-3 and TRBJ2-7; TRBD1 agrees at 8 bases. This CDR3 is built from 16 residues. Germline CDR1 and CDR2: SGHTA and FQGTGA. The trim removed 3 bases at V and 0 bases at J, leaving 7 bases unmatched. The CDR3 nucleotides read TGTGCCAGCAGCTTCTCCGGAACAGGGGGCTCCTACGAGCAGTACTTC. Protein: CASSFSGTGGSYEQYF.